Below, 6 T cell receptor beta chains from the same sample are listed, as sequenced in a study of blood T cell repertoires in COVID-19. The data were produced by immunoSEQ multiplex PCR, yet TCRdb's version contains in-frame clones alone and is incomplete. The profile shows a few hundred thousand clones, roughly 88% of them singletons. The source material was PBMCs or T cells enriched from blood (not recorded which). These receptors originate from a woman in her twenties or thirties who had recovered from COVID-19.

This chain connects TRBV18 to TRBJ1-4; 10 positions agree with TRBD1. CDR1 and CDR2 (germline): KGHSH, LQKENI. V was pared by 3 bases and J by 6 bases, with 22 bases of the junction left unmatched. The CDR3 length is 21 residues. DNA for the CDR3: TGTGCCAGCTCACCCAAGGCCAGCCTCTGGGCTGGGACAGGGGAACATGAAAAACTGTTTTTT. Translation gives CASSPKASLWAGTGEHEKLFF. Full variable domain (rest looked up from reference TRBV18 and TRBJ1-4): NAGVMQNPRHLVRRRGQEARLRCSPMKGHSHVYWYRQLPEEGLKFMVYLQKENIIDESGMPKERFSAEFPKEGPSILRIQQVVRGDSAAYFCASSPKASLWAGTGEHEKLFFGSGTQLSVL.

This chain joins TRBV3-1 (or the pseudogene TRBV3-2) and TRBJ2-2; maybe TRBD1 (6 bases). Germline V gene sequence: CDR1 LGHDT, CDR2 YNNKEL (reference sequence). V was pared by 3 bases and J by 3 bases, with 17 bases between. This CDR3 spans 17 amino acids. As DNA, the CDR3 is TGTGCCAGCAGCCAGCGGTCACAGGGATGGCACACCGGGGAGCTGTTTTTT. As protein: CASSQRSQGWHTGELFF.

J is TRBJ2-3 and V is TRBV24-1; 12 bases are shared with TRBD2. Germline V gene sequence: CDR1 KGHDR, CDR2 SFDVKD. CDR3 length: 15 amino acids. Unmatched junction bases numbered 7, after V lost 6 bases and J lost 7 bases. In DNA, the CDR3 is TGTGCCACCAGTTTAGCTAGCGGGGGGGCGTATACGCAGTATTTT. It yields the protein CATSLASGGAYTQYF.

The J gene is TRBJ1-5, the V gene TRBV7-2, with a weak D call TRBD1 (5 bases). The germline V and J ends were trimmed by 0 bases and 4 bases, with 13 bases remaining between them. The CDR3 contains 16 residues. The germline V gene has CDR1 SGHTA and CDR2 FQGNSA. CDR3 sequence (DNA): TGTGCCAGCAGCTTAGCAGGATCAGGGAATAATCAGCCCCAGCATTTT. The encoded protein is CASSLAGSGNNQPQHF.

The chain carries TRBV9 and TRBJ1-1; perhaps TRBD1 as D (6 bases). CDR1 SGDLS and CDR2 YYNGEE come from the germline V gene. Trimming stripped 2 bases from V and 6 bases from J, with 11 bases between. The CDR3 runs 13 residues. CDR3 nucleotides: TGTGCCAGCAGCGTTGGGAAGGGGGCTGAAGCTTTCTTT. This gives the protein CASSVGKGAEAFF.

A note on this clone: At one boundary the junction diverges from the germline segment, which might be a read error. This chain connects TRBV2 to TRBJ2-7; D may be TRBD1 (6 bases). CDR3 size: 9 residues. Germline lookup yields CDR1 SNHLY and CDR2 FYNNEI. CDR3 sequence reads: CASSEKGGF. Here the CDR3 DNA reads TGTGCCAGCAGTGAAAAAGGGGGCTTC.